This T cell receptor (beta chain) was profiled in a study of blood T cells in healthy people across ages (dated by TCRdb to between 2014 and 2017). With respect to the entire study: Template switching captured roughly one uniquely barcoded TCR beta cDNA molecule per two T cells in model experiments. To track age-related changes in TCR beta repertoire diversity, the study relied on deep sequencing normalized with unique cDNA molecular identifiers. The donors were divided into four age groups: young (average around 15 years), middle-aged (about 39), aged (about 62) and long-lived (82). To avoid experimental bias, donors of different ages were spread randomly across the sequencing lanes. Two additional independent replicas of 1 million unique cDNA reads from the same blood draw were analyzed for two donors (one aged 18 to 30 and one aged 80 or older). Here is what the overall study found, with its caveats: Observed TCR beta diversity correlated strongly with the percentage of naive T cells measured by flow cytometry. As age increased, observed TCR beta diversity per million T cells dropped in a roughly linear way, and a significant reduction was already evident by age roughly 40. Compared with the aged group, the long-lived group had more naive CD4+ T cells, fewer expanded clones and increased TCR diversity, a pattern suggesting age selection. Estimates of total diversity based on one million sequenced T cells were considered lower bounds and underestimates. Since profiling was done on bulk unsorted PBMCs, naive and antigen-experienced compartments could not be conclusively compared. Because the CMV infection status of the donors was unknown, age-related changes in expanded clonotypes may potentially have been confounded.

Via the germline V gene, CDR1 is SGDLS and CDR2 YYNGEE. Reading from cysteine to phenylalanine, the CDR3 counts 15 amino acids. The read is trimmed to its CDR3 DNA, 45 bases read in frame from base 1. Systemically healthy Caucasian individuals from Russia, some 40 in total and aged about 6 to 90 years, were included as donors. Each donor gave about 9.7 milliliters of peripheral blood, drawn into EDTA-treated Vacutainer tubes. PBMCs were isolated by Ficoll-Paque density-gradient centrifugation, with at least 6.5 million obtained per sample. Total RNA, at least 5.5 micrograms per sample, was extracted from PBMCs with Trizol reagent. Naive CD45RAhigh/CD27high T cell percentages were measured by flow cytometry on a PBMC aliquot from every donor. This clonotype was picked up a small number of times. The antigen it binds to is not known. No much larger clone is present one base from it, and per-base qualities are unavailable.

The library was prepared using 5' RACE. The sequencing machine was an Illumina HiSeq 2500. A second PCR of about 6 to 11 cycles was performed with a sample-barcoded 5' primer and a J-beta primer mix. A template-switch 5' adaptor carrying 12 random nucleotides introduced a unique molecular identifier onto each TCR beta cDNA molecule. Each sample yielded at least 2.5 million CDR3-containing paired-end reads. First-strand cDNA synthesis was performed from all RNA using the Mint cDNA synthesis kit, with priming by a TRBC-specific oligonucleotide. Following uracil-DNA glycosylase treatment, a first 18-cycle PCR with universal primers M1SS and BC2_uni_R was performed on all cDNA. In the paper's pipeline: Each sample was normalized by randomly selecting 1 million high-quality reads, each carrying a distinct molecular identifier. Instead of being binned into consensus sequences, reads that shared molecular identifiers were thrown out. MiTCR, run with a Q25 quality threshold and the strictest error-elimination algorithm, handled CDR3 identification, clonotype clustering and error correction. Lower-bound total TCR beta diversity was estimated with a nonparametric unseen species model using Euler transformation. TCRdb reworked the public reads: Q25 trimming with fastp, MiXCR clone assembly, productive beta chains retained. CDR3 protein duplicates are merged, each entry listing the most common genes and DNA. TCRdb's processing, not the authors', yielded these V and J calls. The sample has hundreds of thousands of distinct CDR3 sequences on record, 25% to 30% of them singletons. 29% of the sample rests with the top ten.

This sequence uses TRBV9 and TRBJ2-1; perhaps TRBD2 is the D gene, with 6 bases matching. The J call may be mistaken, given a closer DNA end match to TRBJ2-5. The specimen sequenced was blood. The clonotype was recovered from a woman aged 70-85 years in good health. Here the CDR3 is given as CASSVGLGTQETQYF. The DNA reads TGTGCCAGCAGCGTCGGCCTAGGGACTCAAGAGACCCAGTACTTC.